The rows below give T cell receptor beta chains drawn from one sample of a study of CD8+ T cells in alopecia areata. Profiled with immunoSEQ multiplex PCR; TCRdb holds only in-frame clones, not every one. This sample has 80,000 to 100,000 clones, with 41% found just once. The sequencing input was CD4+ T cells sorted from blood. The receptor set was obtained from a human donor with alopecia areata. Each CDR3 is given with its conserved first and last residue. The D gene is left open where the match is weak. Clone size is shown for a subset of rows, as once, few, many or a class of expanded clone.

size	D	V	J	CDR3	DNA
few	NA	TRBV5-1	TRBJ2-6	CASSTPGYAGANVLTF	TGCGCCAGCAGCACACCGGGCTACGCTGGGGCCAACGTCCTGACTTTC
few	TRBD2	TRBV30	TRBJ2-1	CAILSGGSSYNEQFF	TGTGCCATCCTGAGCGGGGGGAGCTCCTACAATGAGCAGTTCTTC
few	NA	TRBV7-2	TRBJ1-4	CASSRVGGTEKLFF	TGTGCCAGCAGCCGGGTAGGAGGAACCGAAAAACTGTTTTTT
NA	TRBD1	TRBV6-5	TRBJ1-1	CASSRDRREAFF	TGTGCCAGCAGTCGGGACAGGAGGGAAGCTTTCTTT
NA	NA	TRBV19	TRBJ2-1	CASSPRGGLEQFF	TGTGCCAGTAGTCCCCGGGGAGGTCTTGAGCAGTTCTTC
NA	NA	TRBV7-9	TRBJ2-3	CASSSISTDTQYF	TGTGCCAGCAGCTCCATTAGCACAGATACGCAGTATTTT
few	NA	TRBV18	TRBJ1-1	CASSPADGDLAFF	TGTGCCAGCTCACCAGCGGACGGGGATTTGGCTTTCTTT
few	TRBD1	TRBV6-5	TRBJ1-5	CASSLDRGDNQPQHF	TGTGCCAGCAGTCTCGACAGGGGGGACAATCAGCCCCAGCATTTT
NA	NA	TRBV5-1	TRBJ2-5	CASSRLQETQYF	TGCGCCAGCAGCCGTCTCCAAGAGACCCAGTACTTC
many	TRBD2	TRBV28	TRBJ2-7	CASSLGEGYEQYF	TGTGCCAGCAGTTTAGGGGAGGGGTACGAGCAGTACTTC
few	NA	TRBV7-2	TRBJ2-5	CASSRSRVQGGETQYF	TGTGCCAGCAGCCGATCTAGGGTACAGGGCGGAGAGACCCAGTACTTC
few	NA	TRBV7-2	TRBJ1-1	CASSLVPAGLAFF	TGTGCCAGCAGCTTAGTTCCCGCGGGGTTAGCTTTCTTT
NA	NA	TRBV19	TRBJ2-5	CASSTSQETQYF	TGTGCCAGTAGTACCTCACAAGAGACCCAGTACTTC
NA	TRBD2	TRBV7-8	TRBJ2-1	CASSLSRGYNEQFF	TGTGCCAGCAGCTTATCGCGGGGGTACAATGAGCAGTTCTTC
few	TRBD1	TRBV4-3	TRBJ1-1	CASSQSGQGRAFF	TGCGCCAGCAGCCAATCTGGACAGGGGCGAGCTTTCTTT
many	NA	TRBV7-2	TRBJ2-3	CASSTLTWSQYF	TGTGCCAGCAGTACCCTGACTTGGTCGCAGTATTTT
NA	NA	TRBV7-9	TRBJ2-4	CASSLGNGVKNIQYF	TGTGCCAGCAGCTTAGGGAACGGGGTCAAAAACATTCAGTACTTC
NA	TRBD1	TRBV23-1	TRBJ2-1	CASSQSTGADEQFF	TGCGCCAGCAGTCAATCGACAGGGGCGGATGAGCAGTTCTTC
NA	TRBD1	TRBV5-1	TRBJ2-7	CASSLGGQGASYEQYF	TGCGCCAGCAGCTTGGGGGGACAGGGCGCCTCCTACGAGCAGTACTTC
NA	TRBD2	TRBV4-1	TRBJ2-1	CASSQAPLSGSYNEQFF	TGCGCCAGCAGCCAAGCCCCCTTAAGCGGGAGCTACAATGAGCAGTTCTTC